This T cell receptor (beta chain) stems from a study of response to subunit inactivated influenza vaccine. General observations from the study: Few additional T cells are recruited per seasonal influenza vaccination, authors suggested.

CDR1 is LGHDT, CDR2 YNNKEL, per germline (reference sequence). V shed 1 base and J shed 7 bases, with 17 bases lying between them. This CDR3 is 15 amino acids long. TCRdb recomputed calls from the RT-PCR reads with MiXCR, one row per CDR3 protein. This sample has hundreds of thousands of distinct CDR3 sequences, with around 14% found just once. In the case of this clonotype: Its antigen is not known.

V gene TRBV3-1 combines with J gene TRBJ2-7; TRBD1 might be the D (5 bases). The material sequenced was PBMCs from blood, taken roughly 2 weeks before vaccination. This receptor was identified in a man aged 50 to 60 who received an inactivated influenza vaccine. The CDR3: CASSQGGHSLWEQYF. The CDR3 DNA reads as TGTGCCAGCAGCCAAGGGGGCCATTCACTTTGGGAGCAGTACTTC.